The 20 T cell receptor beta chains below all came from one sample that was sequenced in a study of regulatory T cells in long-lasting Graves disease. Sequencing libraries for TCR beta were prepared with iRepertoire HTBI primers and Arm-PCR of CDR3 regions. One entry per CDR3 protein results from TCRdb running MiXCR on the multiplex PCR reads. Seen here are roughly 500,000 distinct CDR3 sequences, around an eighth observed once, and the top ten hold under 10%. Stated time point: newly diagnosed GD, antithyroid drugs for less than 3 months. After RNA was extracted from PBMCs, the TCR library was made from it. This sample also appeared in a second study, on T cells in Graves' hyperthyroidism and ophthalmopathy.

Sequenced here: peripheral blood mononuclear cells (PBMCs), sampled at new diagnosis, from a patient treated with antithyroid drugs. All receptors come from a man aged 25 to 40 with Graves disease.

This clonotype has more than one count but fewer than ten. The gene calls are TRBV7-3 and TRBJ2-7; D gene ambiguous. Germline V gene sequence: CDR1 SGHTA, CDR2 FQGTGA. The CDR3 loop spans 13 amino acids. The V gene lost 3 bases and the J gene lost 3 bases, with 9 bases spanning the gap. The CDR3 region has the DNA TGTGCCAGCAGCTTTCGTCGCCACTACGAGCAGTACTTC. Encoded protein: CASSFRRHYEQYF.

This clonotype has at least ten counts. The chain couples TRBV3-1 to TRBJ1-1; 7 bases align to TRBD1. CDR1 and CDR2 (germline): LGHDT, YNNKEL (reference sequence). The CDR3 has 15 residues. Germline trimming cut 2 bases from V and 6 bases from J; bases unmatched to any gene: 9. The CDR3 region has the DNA TGTGCCAGCAGCCAAAGAGCCTCAGGGGGGGCTGAAGCTTTCTTT. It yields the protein CASSQRASGGAEAFF.

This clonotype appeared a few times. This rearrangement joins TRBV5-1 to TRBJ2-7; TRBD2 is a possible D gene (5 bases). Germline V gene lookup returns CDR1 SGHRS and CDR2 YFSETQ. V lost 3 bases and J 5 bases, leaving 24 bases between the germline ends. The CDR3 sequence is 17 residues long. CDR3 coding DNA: TGCGCCAGCAGCTCTAGGGTTGGCTCTCGGACTGGGGACGAGCAGTACTTC. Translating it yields CASSSRVGSRTGDEQYF.

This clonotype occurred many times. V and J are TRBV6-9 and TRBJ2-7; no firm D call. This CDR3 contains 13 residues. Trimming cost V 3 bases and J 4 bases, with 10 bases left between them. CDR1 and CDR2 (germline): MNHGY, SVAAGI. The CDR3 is CASSYAPRYEQYF. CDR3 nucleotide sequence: TGTGCCAGCAGTTACGCCCCGAGGTACGAGCAGTACTTC.

In DNA, the CDR3 is TGTGCCAGCAGCCCTCAACCGGGACTAGCGGGAGGGCGGCACGAGCAGTACTTC. This gives the protein CASSPQPGLAGGRHEQYF. The chain combines TRBV3-1 with TRBJ2-7; TRBD2 matches at 16 bases. This CDR3 has 18 residues. CDR1 and CDR2 from the germline V gene are LGHDT and YNNKEL (reference sequence). With 4 bases clipped from V and 5 bases from J, the junction kept 11 bases outside the gene matches.

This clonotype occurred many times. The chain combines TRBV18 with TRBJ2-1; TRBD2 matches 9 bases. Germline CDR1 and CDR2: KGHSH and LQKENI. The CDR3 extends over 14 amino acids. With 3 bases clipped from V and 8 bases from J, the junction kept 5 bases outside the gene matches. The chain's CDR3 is CASSPAGGRYEQFF. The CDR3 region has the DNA TGTGCCAGCTCACCTGCGGGAGGGCGTTATGAGCAGTTCTTC. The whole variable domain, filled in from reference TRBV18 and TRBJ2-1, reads NAGVMQNPRHLVRRRGQEARLRCSPMKGHSHVYWYRQLPEEGLKFMVYLQKENIIDESGMPKERFSAEFPKEGPSILRIQQVVRGDSAAYFCASSPAGGRYEQFFGPGTRLTVL.

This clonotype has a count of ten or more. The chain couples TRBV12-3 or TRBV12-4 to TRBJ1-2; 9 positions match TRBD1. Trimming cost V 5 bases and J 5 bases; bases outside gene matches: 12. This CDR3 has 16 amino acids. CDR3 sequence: CASSGTGGQGSYGYTF. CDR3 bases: TGTGCCAGCAGTGGGACCGGGGGACAGGGTAGTTATGGCTACACCTTC.

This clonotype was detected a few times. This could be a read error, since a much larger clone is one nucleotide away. The CDR3 DNA is TGTGCCAACAGCTTGCGGGGGGGAGAGACCCAGTACTTC. This encodes CANSLRGGETQYF. The chain combines TRBV5-6 with TRBJ2-5; TRBD2 agrees at 9 bases. The CDR3 length is 13 residues. Germline lookup yields CDR1 SGHDT and CDR2 YYEEEE.

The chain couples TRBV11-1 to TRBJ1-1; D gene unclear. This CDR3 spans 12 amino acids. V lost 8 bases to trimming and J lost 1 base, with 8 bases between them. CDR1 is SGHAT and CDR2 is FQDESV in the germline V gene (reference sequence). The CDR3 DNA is TGTGCCAGCCAGAACTCGAACACTGAAGCTTTCTTT. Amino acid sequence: CASQNSNTEAFF. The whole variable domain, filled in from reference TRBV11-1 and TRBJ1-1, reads EAEVAQSPRYKITEKSQAVAFWCDPISGHATLYWYRQILGQGPELLVQFQDESVVDDSQLPKDRFSAERLKGVDSTLKIQPAELGDSAMYLCASQNSNTEAFFGQGTRLTVV.

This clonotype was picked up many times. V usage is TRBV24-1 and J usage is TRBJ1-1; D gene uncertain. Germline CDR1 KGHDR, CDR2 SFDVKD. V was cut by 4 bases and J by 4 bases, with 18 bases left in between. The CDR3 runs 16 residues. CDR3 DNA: TGTGCCACCAGTGACCCGGGGAGGACGGGTGGCACTGAAGCTTTCTTT. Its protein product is CATSDPGRTGGTEAFF.

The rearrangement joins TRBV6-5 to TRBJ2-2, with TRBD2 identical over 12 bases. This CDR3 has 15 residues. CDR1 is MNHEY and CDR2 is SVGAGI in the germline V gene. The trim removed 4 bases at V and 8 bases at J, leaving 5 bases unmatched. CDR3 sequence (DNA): TGTGCCAGCAGTTCCGGGACTAGCGGGTCGGGGGAGCTGTTTTTT. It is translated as CASSSGTSGSGELFF.

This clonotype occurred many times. The CDR3 protein is CASSESGVWGYGYTF. CDR3 nucleotide sequence: TGTGCCAGCAGCGAATCAGGAGTATGGGGCTATGGCTACACCTTC. V gene TRBV6-1 combines with J gene TRBJ1-2; D is uncertain. This CDR3 comprises 15 residues. V lost 6 bases and J lost 4, with 18 bases in between. Per germline, CDR1 MNHNS and CDR2 SASEGT.

The CDR3 bases are TGTGCCAGCAGCCCAGGCCGGGAGGAGGGAGAGGAGACCCAGTACTTC. It is translated as CASSPGREEGEETQYF. V usage is TRBV7-9 and J usage is TRBJ2-5, with 7 bases lining up with TRBD2. Germline CDR1 reads SEHNR; CDR2 reads FQNEAQ (reference sequence). The CDR3 covers 16 residues. The V segment lost 5 bases and the J segment 5 bases; nucleotides outside the gene matches: 14.

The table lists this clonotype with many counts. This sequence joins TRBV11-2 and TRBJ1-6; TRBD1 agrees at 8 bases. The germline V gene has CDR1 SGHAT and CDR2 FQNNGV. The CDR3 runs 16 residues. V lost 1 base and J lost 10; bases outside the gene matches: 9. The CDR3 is CASSLGSQGARSPLHF. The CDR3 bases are TGTGCCAGCAGCTTAGGGTCCCAGGGGGCGCGGTCACCCCTCCACTTT.

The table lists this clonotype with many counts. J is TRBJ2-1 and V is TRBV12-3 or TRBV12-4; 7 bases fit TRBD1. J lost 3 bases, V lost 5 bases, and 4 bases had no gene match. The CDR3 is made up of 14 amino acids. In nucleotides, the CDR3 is TGTGCCAGCAGTGAGGGACAGTACTACAATGAGCAGTTCTTC. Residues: CASSEGQYYNEQFF.

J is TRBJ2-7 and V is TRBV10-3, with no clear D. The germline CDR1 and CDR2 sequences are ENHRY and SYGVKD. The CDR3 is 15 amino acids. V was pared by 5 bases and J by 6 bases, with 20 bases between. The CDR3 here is CAISPSVPHPSEQYF. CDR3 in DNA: TGTGCCATCAGTCCATCAGTACCCCATCCCTCCGAGCAGTACTTC.

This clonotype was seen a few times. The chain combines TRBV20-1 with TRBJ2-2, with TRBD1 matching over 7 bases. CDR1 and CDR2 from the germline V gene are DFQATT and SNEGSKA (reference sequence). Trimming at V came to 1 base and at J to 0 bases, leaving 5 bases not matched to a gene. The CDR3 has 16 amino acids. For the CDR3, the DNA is TGCAGTGCTAGAGGACAGGGACGAGCGAACACCGGGGAGCTGTTTTTT. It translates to CSARGQGRANTGELFF.

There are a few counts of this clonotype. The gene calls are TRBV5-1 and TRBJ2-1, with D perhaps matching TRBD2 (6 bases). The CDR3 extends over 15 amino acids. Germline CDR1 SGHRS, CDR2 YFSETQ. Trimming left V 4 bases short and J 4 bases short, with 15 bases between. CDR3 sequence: CASSNGLTFYNEQFF. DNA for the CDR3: TGCGCCAGCAGCAACGGACTAACCTTTTACAATGAGCAGTTCTTC.

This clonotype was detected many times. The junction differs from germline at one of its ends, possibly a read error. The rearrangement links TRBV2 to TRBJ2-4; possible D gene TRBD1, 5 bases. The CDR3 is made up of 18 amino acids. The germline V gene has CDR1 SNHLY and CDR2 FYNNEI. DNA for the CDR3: TGTGCCAGCAGCGAAGGTGGCAGGGTGCCCTTAGTCAAAAACATTCAGTACTTC. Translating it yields CASSEGGRVPLVKNIQYF.

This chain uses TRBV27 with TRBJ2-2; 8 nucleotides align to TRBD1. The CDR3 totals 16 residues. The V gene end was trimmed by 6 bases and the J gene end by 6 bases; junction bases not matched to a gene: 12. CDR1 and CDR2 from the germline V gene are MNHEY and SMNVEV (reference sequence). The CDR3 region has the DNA TGTGCCAGCAGCCTGAGACAGGGGCGGATTGCCGGGGAGCTGTTTTTT. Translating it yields CASSLRQGRIAGELFF.